Each of the 26 T cell receptor beta chains below was sequenced from the same sample in a study of naive and memory T cell subsets. Broader study findings: A few larger clonotypes appeared in naive repertoires, especially CD8, possibly memory cells re-expressing CD45RA.

The antigens for these receptors are not known. The beta constant-region primer was an equimolar mix of two oligonucleotides covering TRBC1 and TRBC2. Four rounds of PCR amplified the ligated cDNA using nested alpha and beta constant-region primers plus SP2. TCRdb called the UMI-ligation and nested PCR reads again in MiXCR, with one record for every CDR3 protein. The sample has fewer than 150,000 distinct CDR3 sequences, more than 15% seen once. The sample taken for sequencing was naive CD8+ T cells from blood. These receptor sequences come from a human donor in good health.

The CDR3 spells CASDGLAGPQETQYF. The CDR3 bases are TGTGCCAGCGATGGGCTAGCGGGGCCCCAAGAGACCCAGTACTTC. The rearrangement links TRBV28 to TRBJ2-5; 9 bases align to TRBD2. The CDR3 extends over 15 amino acids. Unmatched junction bases numbered 8, after V lost 8 bases and J lost 1 base. CDR1 and CDR2 from the germline V gene are MDHEN and SYDVKM.

This clonotype was observed a handful of times. The rearrangement links TRBV28 to TRBJ2-7, with D tentatively TRBD1 (6 bases). Germline lookup yields CDR1 MDHEN and CDR2 SYDVKM. CDR3 length: 17 residues. V dropped 5 bases and J dropped 2 bases, with 22 bases sitting between them. The CDR3 reads CASSPGLGDIITYEQYF. The CDR3 DNA follows: TGTGCCAGCAGTCCCGGGCTGGGGGACATAATAACCTACGAGCAGTACTTC.

The chain employs TRBV28 and TRBJ2-7, with D possibly being TRBD2 (6 bases). This CDR3 spans 15 amino acids. Trimming pared 5 bases from V and 4 bases from J, leaving 18 bases between. Germline CDR1 is MDHEN and CDR2 is SYDVKM. CDR3 coding DNA: TGTGCCAGCAGTCCCCAGGAGGGAGTTAGGTACGAGCAGTACTTC. Residues: CASSPQEGVRYEQYF.

The V and J genes are TRBV9 and TRBJ2-7; 8 positions agree with TRBD1. V was pared by 3 bases and J by 5 bases, with 13 bases of the junction left unmatched. This CDR3 spans 16 amino acids. CDR1 is SGDLS and CDR2 is YYNGEE in the germline V gene. In nucleotides, the CDR3 is TGTGCCAGCAGCGGCGCCATGTGGGACAGGATCGACGAGCAGTACTTC. Amino acid sequence: CASSGAMWDRIDEQYF.

This clonotype was counted a few times. This chain uses TRBV12-3 or TRBV12-4 with TRBJ2-1; 8 bases match TRBD1. The CDR3 is 14 residues long. V lost 5 bases, J lost 9 bases, and 9 bases stayed unmatched. Here the CDR3 DNA reads TGTGCCAGCAGTCTTGGACAGGGTGGCGGTGAGCAGTTCTTC. This translates into CASSLGQGGGEQFF.

This clonotype was detected a few times. The chain uses TRBV28 and TRBJ2-2; D gene uncertain. Germline V gives CDR1 MDHEN, CDR2 SYDVKM. The length of the CDR3 is 10 residues. V gave up 7 bases and J gave up 6 bases, with 3 bases separating them. The CDR3 here is CASKAGELFF. The CDR3 bases are TGTGCCAGCAAGGCCGGGGAGCTGTTTTTT. Together with reference TRBV28 and TRBJ2-2, the CDR3 gives the full variable domain: DVKVTQSSRYLVKRTGEKVFLECVQDMDHENMFWYRQDPGLGLRLIYFSYDVKMKEKGDIPEGYSVSREKKERFSLILESASTNQTSMYLCASKAGELFFGEGSRLTVL.

This clonotype was counted a few times. The chain combines TRBV6-5 with TRBJ2-7; 8 nucleotides align to TRBD2. CDR3 size: 16 residues. Trimming removed 0 bases from V and 4 bases from J; junction bases left unmatched: 8. From germline, CDR1 is MNHEY and CDR2 SVGAGI. The CDR3 sequence is CASSYSSSGSLYEQYF. CDR3 DNA: TGTGCCAGCAGTTACTCGTCAAGCGGGAGTCTTTACGAGCAGTACTTC.

This clonotype was detected a few times. This chain connects TRBV7-9 to TRBJ2-7; unclear D gene. Germline V lookup: CDR1 SEHNR, CDR2 FQNEAQ (reference sequence). Trimming shortened V by 6 bases and J by 4 bases, and 7 bases separated the two germline ends. This CDR3 is 11 amino acids long. This chain's CDR3 is CASSSPYEQYF. The CDR3 nucleotides read TGTGCCAGCAGTTCCCCTTACGAGCAGTACTTC.

The CDR3 sequence: CASSLSLAGNQPQHF. The CDR3 DNA is TGTGCCAGCAGTTTATCGCTTGCAGGCAATCAGCCCCAGCATTTT. J is TRBJ1-5 and V is TRBV27; unclear D gene. Trimming stripped 0 bases from V and 2 bases from J, with 8 bases between. This CDR3 is built from 15 residues. Germline loops: CDR1 MNHEY, CDR2 SMNVEV (reference sequence).

This clonotype was detected only a few times. The genes are TRBV6-4 and TRBJ1-1, with D hard to call. The V gene lost 6 bases and the J gene lost 1 base, with 9 bases spanning the gap. The germline V gene has CDR1 MRHNA and CDR2 SNTAGT. This CDR3 comprises 13 residues. CDR3 amino acids: CASRDPGNTEAFF. Written as DNA, the CDR3 is TGTGCCAGCAGGGACCCCGGGAACACTGAAGCTTTCTTT.

This clonotype was found a few times. This chain uses TRBV6-6 with TRBJ2-5; tentative D call: TRBD2 (6 bases). The germline V gene encodes CDR1 MNHNY and CDR2 SVGAGI (reference sequence). The CDR3 totals 15 residues. Between the trimmed V and J ends, which lost 2 bases and 0 bases, there was a span of 10 bases. CDR3 in DNA: TGTGCCAGCAGTTACACGGGGGATTACCAAGAGACCCAGTACTTC. Residues: CASSYTGDYQETQYF.

The chain uses TRBV11-1 and TRBJ2-7; 9 bases line up with TRBD2. Trimming took 8 bases from V and 1 from J; bases not matched to a gene: 15. Germline V gene sequence: CDR1 SGHAT, CDR2 FQDESV (reference sequence). The CDR3 contains 17 residues. CDR3: CASAPAPAGGLSYEQYF. DNA for the CDR3: TGTGCCAGCGCCCCGGCCCCAGCGGGGGGACTTTCCTACGAGCAGTACTTC.

As regards this clonotype: The CDR3 end shows no conserved phenylalanine or tryptophan, and so a read error is likely. J is TRBJ2-1 and V is TRBV19; tentative D call: TRBD1 (5 bases). Trimming pared 5 bases from V and 7 bases from J, leaving 18 bases between. The V gene's germline CDR1 is LNHDA and CDR2 SQIVND (reference sequence). The CDR3 is 15 amino acids. CDR3 in DNA: TGTGCCAGTAGTTTCGACCTGACAGCTCCAAATGAGCAGTTCCTC. Translating it yields CASSFDLTAPNEQFL.

The chain combines TRBV11-2 with TRBJ2-3; D remains unclear. This CDR3 region has 15 residues. Per germline, CDR1 SGHAT and CDR2 FQNNGV. V lost 5 bases to trimming and J lost 4 bases, with 16 bases between them. The CDR3, as DNA: TGTGCCAGCAGCCCGCCCACAACTCTGGCAGATACGCAGTATTTT. Encoded protein: CASSPPTTLADTQYF.

The chain recombines TRBV3-1 with TRBJ2-7; D is possibly TRBD1 or TRBD2 (7 bases each). With 5 bases removed from V and 3 bases from J, the gap between germline ends came to 23 bases. The CDR3 has 17 amino acids. From germline, CDR1 is LGHDT and CDR2 YNNKEL (reference sequence). The CDR3 nucleotides are TGTGCCAGCAGCTTAAGTCTAGGGGGGGACAGAGGCTACGAGCAGTACTTC. It translates to CASSLSLGGDRGYEQYF.

The rearrangement joins TRBV27 to TRBJ1-1; no firm D call. The CDR3 is 14 amino acids. Germline V gives CDR1 MNHEY, CDR2 SMNVEV (reference sequence). Deletions cut 5 bases from V and 7 bases from J, with 17 bases between. The CDR3 nucleotides read TGTGCCAGCAGTGGGTATGTAGGGTACAATGAAGCTTTCTTT. Encoded protein: CASSGYVGYNEAFF.

The chain has TRBV2 and TRBJ1-5; D might be TRBD1 (5 bases). The CDR3 length is 16 residues. Germline loops: CDR1 SNHLY, CDR2 FYNNEI. V shed 6 bases and J shed 2 bases, with 17 bases lying between them. The CDR3 region has the DNA TGTGCCAGCAGCGAGGAACTACAGGCCGGCAATCAGCCCCAGCATTTT. This codes for CASSEELQAGNQPQHF.

This clonotype was seen only once. The chain employs TRBV5-6 and TRBJ2-7; D is ambiguous. The germline gives CDR1 SGHDT, CDR2 YYEEEE. This CDR3 region has 12 residues. Trimming left V 0 bases short and J 6 bases short, with 7 bases between. This CDR3 is CASSLGFAEQYF. The CDR3 nucleotides read TGTGCCAGCAGCTTGGGGTTTGCCGAGCAGTACTTC.

This clonotype was seen at least ten times. The chain has TRBV28 and TRBJ2-7; D uncertain. The CDR3 has 11 amino acids. Per the germline V gene, CDR1 is MDHEN and CDR2 is SYDVKM. V lost 3 bases to trimming and J lost 6 bases, with 6 bases between them. For the CDR3, the DNA is TGTGCCAGCAGTTTCGACCGCGAGCAGTACTTC. Translation gives CASSFDREQYF.

The genes are TRBV4-3 and TRBJ2-3, with 10 nucleotides matching TRBD2. CDR1 and CDR2 (germline): LGHNA, YSLEER. The V segment lost 5 bases and the J segment 6 bases; nucleotides outside the gene matches: 8. The CDR3 spans 15 residues. The CDR3 DNA is TGCGCCAGCAGCTCACTAGCGGGATTGTTGGATACGCAGTATTTT. Its protein product is CASSSLAGLLDTQYF.

This clonotype was picked up a small number of times. The rearrangement uses TRBV29-1 and TRBJ2-1; no firm D call. CDR1 and CDR2 (germline): SQVTM, ANQGSEA. The V and J ends lost 4 bases and 6 bases respectively, with 4 bases between them. This CDR3 spans 10 amino acids. The CDR3 sequence is CSVVSNEQFF. CDR3 nucleotides: TGCAGCGTTGTTTCCAATGAGCAGTTCTTC.

In this sample, this clonotype turned up many times. This chain links TRBV12-3 or TRBV12-4 with TRBJ2-7, with D unclear. This CDR3 has 12 amino acids. V was shortened by 8 bases and J by 3 bases, with 11 bases between the two germline ends. This CDR3 reads CASSHSGYEQYF. The CDR3 bases are TGTGCCAGCTCCCACAGTGGCTACGAGCAGTACTTC.

With regard to this clonotype: An end of the junction does not agree with germline; a read error may underlie this. The J gene is TRBJ2-7, the V gene TRBV27, with D perhaps matching TRBD1 (6 bases). This CDR3 is 13 amino acids long. The germline V gene encodes CDR1 MNHEY and CDR2 SMNVEV (reference sequence). CDR3 region: CASGLETGYEQYF. The CDR3 DNA sequence: TGTGCCAGCGGTTTAGAGACAGGCTACGAGCAGTACTTC.

The chain combines TRBV4-1 with TRBJ2-1; D is undetermined. Germline CDR1 reads MGHRA; CDR2 reads YSYEKL. The CDR3 has 17 residues. Between the trimmed V and J ends, which lost 0 bases and 4 bases, there was a span of 16 bases. The CDR3 nucleotides are TGCGCCAGCAGCCAAGAATCAGCGCATGACTCATACAATGAGCAGTTCTTC. Its translation: CASSQESAHDSYNEQFF.

This clonotype was counted only a few times. This sequence joins TRBV7-9 and TRBJ1-4; no firm D call. CDR1 SEHNR and CDR2 FQNEAQ come from the germline V gene (reference sequence). Between the trimmed V and J ends, which lost 5 bases and 9 bases, there was a span of 10 bases. The CDR3 sequence is 12 residues long. The CDR3 reads CASSPAAQKLFF. DNA for the CDR3: TGTGCCAGCAGCCCCGCTGCCCAAAAACTGTTTTTT. Full variable domain (rest looked up from reference TRBV7-9 and TRBJ1-4): DTGVSQNPRHKITKRGQNVTFRCDPISEHNRLYWYRQTLGQGPEFLTYFQNEAQLEKSRLLSDRFSAERPKGSFSTLEIQRTEQGDSAMYLCASSPAAQKLFFGSGTQLSVL.

This clonotype was detected a few times. J is TRBJ2-5 and V is TRBV29-1; no clear D gene. The CDR3 is 12 residues long. V dropped 4 bases and J dropped 2 bases, with 8 bases sitting between them. Germline CDR1 and CDR2: SQVTM and ANQGSEA. CDR3 region: CSVVWYQETQYF. The DNA of the CDR3 is TGCAGCGTTGTCTGGTATCAAGAGACCCAGTACTTC. Looking up the rest from reference TRBV29-1 and TRBJ2-5 gives the full variable domain: SAVISQKPSRDICQRGTSLTIQCQVDSQVTMMFWYRQQPGQSLTLIATANQGSEATYESGFVIDKFPISRPNLTFSTLTVSNMSPEDSSIYLCSVVWYQETQYFGPGTRLLVL.